These 19 T cell receptor beta chains came from one sample sequenced in a study of T cell repertoires in cytomegalovirus infection. TCRdb reprocessed the reads with MiXCR, giving one entry per CDR3 protein. The sample consists of 250,000 to 300,000 distinct CDR3 sequences, around 9% of them appearing once. Sequencing was done on a sample of PBMCs. The receptors stem from a human donor in good health (CMV status not recorded). Some clones in this sample may be carry-over from other donors' samples.

In this sample, this clonotype turned up many times. The rearrangement links TRBV12-3 or TRBV12-4 to TRBJ2-3, with 13 bases that match TRBD2. The CDR3 is made up of 15 amino acids. The trim removed 1 base at V and 10 bases at J, leaving 5 bases unmatched. The CDR3 DNA follows: TGTGCCAGCAGTTTAGGGACTAGCGGGAGTGTTCCGCAGTATTTT. It codes for CASSLGTSGSVPQYF.

This clonotype was counted a few times. The chain couples TRBV20-1 to TRBJ1-5; 7 bases match TRBD1. The V gene's germline CDR1 is DFQATT and CDR2 SNEGSKA (reference sequence). The length of the CDR3 is 13 residues. V shed 3 bases and J 6 bases; nucleotides not matched to a gene: 5. The CDR3 here is CSASQGVGQPQHF. CDR3 coding DNA: TGCAGTGCTAGCCAGGGGGTCGGTCAGCCCCAGCATTTT.

This chain links TRBV5-1 with TRBJ1-1, with a possible D match to TRBD1 (6 bases). The germline V and J ends were trimmed by 4 bases and 1 base, with 11 bases remaining between them. Germline CDR1 reads SGHRS; CDR2 reads YFSETQ. The CDR3 loop spans 14 amino acids. The CDR3 protein is CASSADSANTEAFF. Written as DNA, the CDR3 is TGCGCCAGCAGCGCGGACAGCGCGAACACTGAAGCTTTCTTT.

The rearrangement joins TRBV20-1 to TRBJ2-1; D may correspond to TRBD1 or TRBD2 (5 bases each). CDR3 length: 13 amino acids. In germline, CDR1 is DFQATT, CDR2 SNEGSKA (reference sequence). V lost 3 bases, J lost 8 bases, and 14 bases lay in between. The CDR3 sequence: CSASGRGTDEQFF. The CDR3 DNA reads as TGCAGTGCTAGCGGACGGGGCACGGATGAGCAGTTCTTC.

The rearrangement links TRBV29-1 to TRBJ1-5, with 8 bases that match TRBD1. This CDR3 is 14 amino acids long. In germline, CDR1 is SQVTM, CDR2 ANQGSEA. V trimming: 6 bases; J trimming: 3 bases; junction bases outside the gene matches: 7. CDR3 nucleotides: TGCAGCGTCGGGACAGGCGTCCACAATCAGCCCCAGCATTTT. It is translated as CSVGTGVHNQPQHF.

V is TRBV7-9 and J is TRBJ2-7, with a possible D match to TRBD1 (10 bases). Trimming pared 1 base from V and 4 bases from J, leaving 20 bases between. Germline CDR1 reads SEHNR; CDR2 reads FQNEAQ (reference sequence). The CDR3 covers 17 residues. The CDR3 sequence: CASSLGRGGTGDYEQYF. The CDR3 DNA sequence: TGTGCCAGCAGCTTAGGGCGGGGGGGGACAGGGGATTACGAGCAGTACTTC. The full variable domain, with the rest looked up from reference TRBV7-9 and TRBJ2-7, is DTGVSQNPRHKITKRGQNVTFRCDPISEHNRLYWYRQTLGQGPEFLTYFQNEAQLEKSRLLSDRFSAERPKGSFSTLEIQRTEQGDSAMYLCASSLGRGGTGDYEQYFGPGTRLTVT.

Only a few counts were recorded for this clonotype. This chain links TRBV7-2 with TRBJ1-1; 8 nucleotides match TRBD1. With V trimmed by 2 bases and J by 1 base, 6 bases remained unmatched. The CDR3 loop spans 16 amino acids. Germline CDR1 is SGHTA and CDR2 is FQGNSA. Here the CDR3 reads CASSLRQGAGNTEAFF. As DNA, the CDR3 is TGTGCCAGCAGCTTAAGGCAGGGGGCGGGGAACACTGAAGCTTTCTTT.

This clonotype has at least ten counts. The rearrangement joins TRBV7-6 to TRBJ2-7; TRBD1 aligns across 7 bases. With V trimmed by 5 bases and J by 0 bases, 10 bases remained unmatched. CDR3 size: 16 residues. The germline V gene has CDR1 SGHVS and CDR2 FNYEAQ. The CDR3 loop reads CASSRGIRDSSYEQYF. In DNA, the CDR3 is TGTGCCAGCAGCCGTGGGATCCGGGACAGCTCCTACGAGCAGTACTTC.

This clonotype was seen only once. The V call is TRBV7-6, the J call TRBJ2-2, with D possibly matching TRBD1 (6 bases). The germline V gene has CDR1 SGHVS and CDR2 FNYEAQ. V was clipped by 7 bases and J by 4 bases, with 10 bases between them. This CDR3 comprises 13 residues. The CDR3 loop is CASNEQGTGELFF. DNA for the CDR3: TGTGCCAGCAACGAACAGGGCACCGGGGAGCTGTTTTTT.

This clonotype was detected ten times or more. This chain connects TRBV7-6 to TRBJ2-1; no clear D gene. The length of the CDR3 is 13 residues. Germline CDR1 reads SGHVS; CDR2 reads FNYEAQ. Trimming left V 0 bases short and J 8 bases short, with 8 bases between. CDR3 residues: CASSLASAYEQFF. CDR3 nucleotides: TGTGCCAGCAGCTTAGCCTCAGCGTATGAGCAGTTCTTC.

This clonotype occurred many times. The gene calls are TRBV20-1 and TRBJ2-7; TRBD1 is a possible D gene (7 bases). The CDR3 is made up of 11 amino acids. Germline V CDR1 and CDR2: DFQATT, SNEGSKA (reference sequence). V dropped 5 bases and J dropped 5 bases, with 10 bases sitting between them. For the CDR3, the DNA is TGCAGTGCTTGCAGGGGGGACGAGCAGTACTTC. It translates to CSACRGDEQYF.

V and J are TRBV7-8 and TRBJ1-1; 9 bases match TRBD1. The germline CDR1 and CDR2 sequences are SGHVS and FQNEAQ. V lost 4 bases to trimming and J lost 4 bases; unmatched junction nucleotides: 4. This CDR3 has 14 amino acids. Here the CDR3 reads CASSSQGAFTEAFF. The CDR3 DNA is TGTGCCAGCAGCTCACAGGGGGCGTTCACTGAAGCTTTCTTT.

This clonotype has a handful of counts. J is TRBJ2-5 and V is TRBV11-3; no reliable D call. The germline V gene has CDR1 SGHNT and CDR2 YENEEA. CDR3 length: 16 amino acids. The V end was cut by 5 bases, the J end by 0 bases, with 16 bases between. CDR3 region: CASSPGLNANQETQYF. The CDR3 DNA follows: TGTGCCAGCAGCCCCGGCCTTAACGCCAACCAAGAGACCCAGTACTTC.

This rearrangement joins TRBV7-2 to TRBJ1-2; D gene uncertain. Germline V lookup: CDR1 SGHTA, CDR2 FQGNSA. The V and J ends lost 5 bases and 5 bases respectively, with 9 bases between them. The CDR3 extends over 12 amino acids. CDR3 sequence: CASSPQGYGYTF. Written as DNA, the CDR3 is TGTGCCAGCAGCCCCCAAGGGTATGGCTACACCTTC.

This clonotype has at least ten counts. The chain uses TRBV29-1 and TRBJ2-5; TRBD1 matches at 7 bases. The CDR3 has 13 amino acids. V shed 3 bases and J 3 bases; nucleotides not matched to a gene: 4. Per the germline V gene, CDR1 is SQVTM and CDR2 is ANQGSEA. In nucleotides, the CDR3 is TGCAGCGTTGAGGGACAGCTAGAAGAGACCCAGTACTTC. Translated: CSVEGQLEETQYF.

This clonotype was seen more than once but under ten times. The CDR3 protein is CASSPGRSWNTEAFF. The CDR3, as DNA: TGTGCCAGCAGCCCCGGACGGAGCTGGAACACTGAAGCTTTCTTT. The chain couples TRBV7-6 to TRBJ1-1; the D is unclear. The CDR3 consists of 15 residues. Trimming stripped 5 bases from V and 1 base from J, with 14 bases between. Germline CDR1 is SGHVS and CDR2 is FNYEAQ.

The chain links TRBV20-1 to TRBJ2-3, with D perhaps TRBD2 (5 bases). V lost 6 bases and J 5 bases, leaving 9 bases between the germline ends. This CDR3 spans 11 amino acids. The germline gives CDR1 DFQATT, CDR2 SNEGSKA (reference sequence). The CDR3 loop reads CSATGKDTQYF. CDR3 bases: TGCAGTGCCACGGGAAAAGATACGCAGTATTTT.

In this sample, this clonotype turned up many times. The chain has TRBV7-2 and TRBJ1-2, with D maybe TRBD1 (5 bases). Trimming cost V 1 base and J 6 bases, with 12 bases left between them. In germline, CDR1 is SGHTA, CDR2 FQGNSA. CDR3 size: 14 residues. The CDR3 sequence is CASSLGRGFHGYTF. CDR3 DNA sequence: TGTGCCAGCAGCTTAGGAAGGGGTTTCCATGGCTACACCTTC.

This clonotype occurred a few times. The CDR3 DNA reads TGTGCCAGCAGTCCAGGGGGCGCGGGCACTGAAGCTTTCTTT. Amino acid sequence: CASSPGGAGTEAFF. This rearrangement joins TRBV12-3 or TRBV12-4 to TRBJ1-1, with 8 bases matching TRBD1. With V trimmed by 5 bases and J by 4 bases, 6 bases remained unmatched. The CDR3 has 14 amino acids.